The source of this TCR beta chain is a study of blood T cell repertoires in COVID-19. TCRdb's table, derived via immunoSEQ multiplex PCR, lists solely in-frame clones and lacks some. The table lists about 380,000 clones, around 87% of them singletons, with about 1.5% in the top ten. V shed 3 bases and J shed 0 bases, with 15 bases lying between them. Germline-derived CDR1 and CDR2 are SGHRS and YFSETQ. This CDR3 is 16 amino acids long. V usage is TRBV5-1 and J usage is TRBJ1-1; D perhaps matches TRBD1 (6 bases). Sequencing was carried out using PBMCs or T cells enriched from blood (not recorded which). The sequence derives from a man younger than 40 who had recovered from COVID-19. As DNA, the CDR3 is TGCGCCAGCAGCTCCCAGGGGAACTACATGAACACTGAAGCTTTCTTT. This codes for CASSSQGNYMNTEAFF.